This TCR beta chain originates from a study of regulatory T cells in long-lasting Graves disease. Study-wide points: A greater number of public clonotypes (more than 2,500) was shared by persistent patients than by new patients (over 900).

The CDR3 sequence is 15 residues long. Germline V gene sequence: CDR1 MDHEN, CDR2 SYDVKM. In building TCR beta libraries, iRepertoire HTBI primers were used together with Arm-PCR of CDR3 regions. TCRdb re-analysed the multiplex PCR reads in MiXCR, keeping a single row per CDR3 protein. The sample yields roughly 450,000 distinct CDR3 sequences, 23% seen once. This clonotype was recorded at least ten times. As yet, its antigen is unknown. Germline and junction disagree at one end, which may indicate a read error. The time point: persistent/refractory GD, antithyroid drugs over 5 years with positive TRAb. Scientists built the TCR library using RNA that was extracted from PBMCs.

This sequence was found in a female donor with Graves disease. This chain joins TRBV28 and TRBJ2-7; TRBD1 matches 12 bases. Source: peripheral blood mononuclear cells (PBMCs), taken when the disease was refractory, from a patient treated with antithyroid drugs. The CDR3 loop reads CASSLGGQGAHEQYF. The CDR3 nucleotides are TGCGCCAGCAGCTTGGGGGGACAGGGGGCCCACGAGCAGTACTTC.